One and the same sample provided the 5 T cell receptor beta chains below, sequenced in a study of PD-L1 blockade in urothelial cancer. As for time point: peripheral blood 6 weeks after treatment start. Assay: immunoSEQ multiplex PCR; the TCRdb copy retains only in-frame clones and omits some. In the table there are 48,000 or so clones, 70% to 90% of which are singletons. Material: PBMCs, obtained around atezolizumab (anti-PD-L1) treatment. These receptors all come from a man in his 60s with urothelial cancer.

This sequence joins TRBV30 and TRBJ1-5; no clear D. Trimming removed 8 bases at V and 5 bases at J, with 13 bases between. The V gene's germline CDR1 is GTSNPN and CDR2 SVGIG (reference sequence). The CDR3 covers 12 residues. The CDR3 DNA follows: TGTGCCCCTCTGGAGGGCTATCAGCCCCAGCATTTT. It yields the protein CAPLEGYQPQHF. Complete variable domain (other parts from reference TRBV30 and TRBJ1-5): SQTIHQWPATLVQPVGSPLSLECTVEGTSNPNLYWYRQAAGRGLQLLFYSVGIGQISSEVPQNLSASRPQDRQFILSSKKLLLSDSGFYLCAPLEGYQPQHFGDGTRLSIL.

This clone was seen once. The chain couples TRBV5-6 to TRBJ1-5; D is undetermined. Germline CDR1 SGHDT, CDR2 YYEEEE. The length of the CDR3 is 15 residues. V was trimmed by 0 bases and J by 4 bases, leaving 11 bases between them. CDR3 region: CASSLVGSANQPQHF. The CDR3 DNA reads TGTGCCAGCAGCTTGGTCGGGAGCGCGAATCAGCCCCAGCATTTT.

V is TRBV11-2 and J is TRBJ2-3, with 9 bases aligning to TRBD2. The V gene's germline CDR1 is SGHAT and CDR2 FQNNGV. The CDR3 extends over 11 amino acids. The J segment lost 13 bases and the V segment lost 5 bases, leaving 4 bases of the junction unmatched. The CDR3 bases are TGTGCCAGCAGCGCGGGGGGGGCTAAGTATTTT. This sequence encodes CASSAGGAKYF. The variable domain in full, with the rest retrieved from reference TRBV11-2 and TRBJ2-3, is EAGVAQSPRYKIIEKRQSVAFWCNPISGHATLYWYQQILGQGPKLLIQFQNNGVVDDSQLPKDRFSAERLKGVDSTLKIQPAKLEDSAVYLCASSAGGAKYFGPGTRLTVL.

The chain combines TRBV18 with TRBJ1-1; 7 nucleotides agree with TRBD1. The germline V gene encodes CDR1 KGHSH and CDR2 LQKENI. Trimming at V came to 3 bases and at J to 0 bases, leaving 4 bases not matched to a gene. The CDR3 spans 15 residues. CDR3 sequence: CASSPKGTVNTEAFF. The CDR3 region has the DNA TGTGCCAGCTCACCCAAAGGGACAGTGAACACTGAAGCTTTCTTT.

This clone appeared a single time. The chain couples TRBV7-3 to TRBJ2-5, with D maybe TRBD1 (6 bases). CDR3 length equals 16 residues. The germline V gene has CDR1 SGHTA and CDR2 FQGTGA. V lost 1 base to trimming and J lost 2 bases, with 14 bases between them. The CDR3, as DNA: TGTGCCAGCAGCTTAAATGGTCCGACAGGTCAAGAGACCCAGTACTTC. It encodes CASSLNGPTGQETQYF.